One and the same sample provided the 21 T cell receptor beta chains below, sequenced in a study of T cell changes during pregnancy in multiple sclerosis. Method: immunoSEQ multiplex PCR; TCRdb's copy keeps in-frame clones and lacks some. The sample shows approximately 74,000 clones, 80% to 90% of them seen only once. Sequencing was performed on peripheral blood, taken before pregnancy. The receptor set was obtained from a female donor with multiple sclerosis, enrolled in a pregnancy study.

The rearrangement links TRBV5-1 to TRBJ2-5; the D is unclear. The V and J ends lost 2 bases and 5 bases respectively, with 4 bases between them. The germline CDR1 and CDR2 sequences are SGHRS and YFSETQ. This CDR3 contains 11 residues. The CDR3 is CASSFRETQYF. The CDR3 region has the DNA TGCGCCAGCAGCTTCCGGGAGACCCAGTACTTC.

A single count supports this clone. This chain joins TRBV5-4 and TRBJ2-7; TRBD2 might be the D (6 bases). The germline gives CDR1 SGHNT, CDR2 YYREEE (reference sequence). The V and J ends lost 2 bases and 0 bases respectively, with 6 bases between them. The CDR3 length is 13 residues. For the CDR3, the DNA is TGTGCCAGCAGCTTTAGCGGCTCCTACGAGCAGTACTTC. Translating it yields CASSFSGSYEQYF.

The chain recombines TRBV10-2 with TRBJ2-7, with 8 bases that match TRBD1. The CDR3 length is 15 residues. Germline CDR1 WSHSY, CDR2 SAAADI. The V and J ends lost 7 bases and 6 bases, in that order; junction bases with no gene match: 14. The CDR3 nucleotides read TGCGCCAGCAAAAACCTTGCGGACAGGGTATTCGAGCAGTACTTC. Residues: CASKNLADRVFEQYF.

The chain combines TRBV5-1 with TRBJ1-1, with 7 positions matching TRBD1. The length of the CDR3 is 15 residues. The J segment lost 1 base and the V segment lost 6 bases, leaving 9 bases of the junction unmatched. CDR1 is SGHRS and CDR2 is YFSETQ in the germline V gene. This CDR3 is CASTTWDRQNTEAFF. CDR3 nucleotides: TGCGCCAGCACCACCTGGGACAGACAGAACACTGAAGCTTTCTTT.

The chain recombines TRBV6-6 with TRBJ1-3; TRBD1 matches 7 bases. With V trimmed by 5 bases and J by 0 bases, 7 bases remained unmatched. The CDR3 sequence is 16 residues long. The germline gives CDR1 MNHNY, CDR2 SVGAGI (reference sequence). The CDR3 nucleotides are TGTGCCAGCAGTGGCGGACAGGCAAGCTCTGGAAACACCATATATTTT. This sequence encodes CASSGGQASSGNTIYF.

V gene TRBV6-1 combines with J gene TRBJ1-2; D might be TRBD1 (5 bases). The length of the CDR3 is 14 residues. V lost 3 bases and J 8 bases, leaving 16 bases between the germline ends. CDR1 MNHNS and CDR2 SASEGT come from the germline V gene. CDR3 sequence: CASSESPSGYGYTF. The CDR3 DNA reads TGTGCCAGCAGTGAGTCCCCCTCAGGGTACGGCTACACCTTC.

The chain couples TRBV2 to TRBJ1-3, with unresolved D. V was clipped by 2 bases and J by 0 bases, with 8 bases between them. Germline CDR1 and CDR2: SNHLY and FYNNEI. This CDR3 is 15 amino acids long. Here the CDR3 DNA reads TGTGCCAGCAGTGAATCCTCGGGCTCTGGAAACACCATATATTTT. It yields the protein CASSESSGSGNTIYF.

V is TRBV4-3 and J is TRBJ2-7, with 8 bases that match TRBD1. The CDR3 sequence is 14 residues long. The germline gives CDR1 LGHNA, CDR2 YSLEER. The ends lost 0 bases at V and 3 bases at J; junction bases unmatched: 1. CDR3 sequence reads: CASSQETGVYEQYF. In DNA form, the CDR3 reads TGCGCCAGCAGCCAAGAGACAGGGGTCTACGAGCAGTACTTC.

The V and J genes are TRBV28 and TRBJ1-2; 9 nucleotides align to TRBD1. The CDR3 consists of 14 residues. V lost 5 bases and J lost 5; bases outside the gene matches: 6. Germline values: CDR1 MDHEN, CDR2 SYDVKM. The CDR3 region has the DNA TGTGCCAGCAGTCGAGGGACAGGGAATTATGGCTACACCTTC. Its protein is CASSRGTGNYGYTF.

The rearrangement uses TRBV27 and TRBJ1-1; D may be TRBD1 (6 bases). Per germline, CDR1 MNHEY and CDR2 SMNVEV (reference sequence). V lost 2 bases, J lost 0 bases, and 13 bases lay in between. This CDR3 spans 16 amino acids. The CDR3 bases are TGTGCCAGCAGTTTAGGGGGCTGGGTGGTGAACACTGAAGCTTTCTTT. Encoded protein: CASSLGGWVVNTEAFF.

The chain recombines TRBV13 with TRBJ1-1; no clear D. The CDR3 spans 15 residues. The germline V gene encodes CDR1 PRHDT and CDR2 FYEKMQ (reference sequence). The ends were cut back, 2 bases at V and 1 base at J, with 11 bases in the middle. CDR3 in DNA: TGTGCCAGCAGCTTACGTGGAGATCAGAACACTGAAGCTTTCTTT. This gives the protein CASSLRGDQNTEAFF.

The rearrangement uses TRBV5-5 and TRBJ1-1; D perhaps matches TRBD1 (5 bases). Germline V lookup: CDR1 SGHKS, CDR2 YYEKEE (reference sequence). The ends were cut back, 2 bases at V and 6 bases at J, with 20 bases in the middle. The CDR3 is made up of 16 amino acids. The CDR3, as DNA: TGTGCCAGCAGCTTTTCCGGGACTATTGTGAGGGCTGAAGCTTTCTTT. It translates to CASSFSGTIVRAEAFF.

This sequence joins TRBV7-8 and TRBJ1-5; unclear D gene. CDR1 is SGHVS and CDR2 is FQNEAQ in the germline V gene. The CDR3 sequence is 12 residues long. Deletions cut 7 bases from V and 0 bases from J, with 4 bases between. The CDR3 protein is CASTSSNQPQHF. The DNA for the CDR3 is TGTGCCAGCACTTCTAGCAATCAGCCCCAGCATTTT.

The rearrangement links TRBV25-1 to TRBJ1-4, with TRBD1 identical over 9 bases. CDR3 length equals 15 residues. CDR1 MGHDK and CDR2 SYGVNS come from the germline V gene. J gave up 5 bases and V 2 bases, and 3 bases lay outside the gene matches. CDR3 region: CASSEGTGPNEKLFF. The CDR3 region has the DNA TGTGCCAGCAGTGAAGGGACAGGGCCAAATGAAAAACTGTTTTTT.

The rearrangement uses TRBV7-6 and TRBJ2-5; D is undetermined. Germline V gives CDR1 SGHVS, CDR2 FNYEAQ. Deletions cut 1 base from V and 0 bases from J, with 6 bases between. CDR3 length equals 14 residues. The CDR3 loop is CASSLGVYQETQYF. The CDR3 DNA reads as TGTGCCAGCAGCTTAGGAGTGTACCAAGAGACCCAGTACTTC.

This chain joins TRBV2 and TRBJ1-1; D is possibly TRBD1 (6 bases). V shed 7 bases and J shed 2 bases, with 17 bases lying between them. Germline assignment: CDR1 SNHLY and CDR2 FYNNEI. CDR3 length equals 15 residues. The CDR3 here is CASNNPGHGNTEAFF. The CDR3 coding sequence is TGTGCCAGCAACAATCCGGGACACGGTAACACTGAAGCTTTCTTT.

As to this clone: The DNA is omitted, as the CDR3 cannot be located on it reliably, and the CDR3 follows TCRdb's listing. The chain recombines TRBV21-1 with TRBJ2-7; no check of the table's D call, TRBD2, against the DNA was made. TRBV21-1 constitutes a pseudogene. A total of 16 residues make up the CDR3, ends included. The CDR3 region is CASILGTSGGTYEQYF.

This chain uses TRBV6-5 with TRBJ2-3; TRBD2 might be the D (6 bases). CDR1 is MNHEY, CDR2 SVGAGI, per germline. This CDR3 has 15 residues. Trimming pared 4 bases from V and 4 bases from J, leaving 15 bases between. The CDR3 protein is CASSSSRGWADTQYF. CDR3 DNA: TGTGCCAGCAGTTCCTCCCGGGGGTGGGCAGATACGCAGTATTTT.

V and J are TRBV4-1 and TRBJ2-7; D might be TRBD2 (5 bases). Trimming stripped 0 bases from V and 4 bases from J, with 10 bases between. The CDR3 loop spans 14 amino acids. The germline CDR1 and CDR2 sequences are MGHRA and YSYEKL. In DNA, the CDR3 is TGCGCCAGCAGCCAAGAAGCAAGGAGGTACGAGCAGTACTTC. This encodes CASSQEARRYEQYF.

The chain has TRBV5-1 and TRBJ2-1; 9 positions agree with TRBD1. The CDR3 contains 19 residues. The ends lost 0 bases at V and 5 bases at J; junction bases unmatched: 15. Germline V gene data show CDR1 as SGHRS and CDR2 as YFSETQ. CDR3 coding DNA: TGCGCCAGCAGCTTGGGGGCTGGGGACAGGGCCTTTCGGGACAATGAGCAGTTCTTC. Amino acids: CASSLGAGDRAFRDNEQFF. The variable domain in full, with the rest retrieved from reference TRBV5-1 and TRBJ2-1, is KAGVTQTPRYLIKTRGQQVTLSCSPISGHRSVSWYQQTPGQGLQFLFEYFSETQRNKGNFPGRFSGRQFSNSRSEMNVSTLELGDSALYLCASSLGAGDRAFRDNEQFFGPGTRLTVL.

This clone was recorded once. The CDR3 protein is CASGALRSGYTF. As DNA, the CDR3 is TGTGCCAGTGGAGCATTACGGAGTGGCTACACCTTC. The chain has TRBV19 and TRBJ1-2; no clear D. Trimming stripped 8 bases from V and 7 bases from J, with 14 bases between. The CDR3 spans 12 residues. From germline, CDR1 is LNHDA and CDR2 SQIVND (reference sequence).